This TCR beta chain was found in a study of Ad26.COV2.S vaccination and SARS-CoV-2 variants. Comment on this clone: Antigen unknown.

The repertoire was sequenced with immunoSEQ multiplex PCR; TCRdb's copy has only in-frame clones and lacks some. The data show about 420,000 clones, 88% seen once. The CDR3 covers 15 residues. Study results and limitations: Vaccinated individuals (as opposed to placebo recipients) had higher spike-specific TCR breadth.

The treatment was: 15 to 20 received Ad26.COV2.S at low or high dose, single or two shots; 5 received placebo; per-sample allocation not given. Samples analyzed were those drawn on day 63 after the first vaccine or placebo injection. The source was peripheral blood, collected in a trial of Ad26.COV2.S vaccine versus placebo. This clonotype was obtained from a person between 18 and 65 years old who received the Ad26.COV2.S COVID-19 vaccine or a placebo. The chain uses TRBV12-2 and TRBJ1-1. TRBV12-2 is flagged as a pseudogene. CDR3 sequence (DNA): TGTGCAAGTCGCCCCGACCCCGGGGGAGCCACTGAAGCTTTCTTT. Translated, it gives CASRPDPGGATEAFF.